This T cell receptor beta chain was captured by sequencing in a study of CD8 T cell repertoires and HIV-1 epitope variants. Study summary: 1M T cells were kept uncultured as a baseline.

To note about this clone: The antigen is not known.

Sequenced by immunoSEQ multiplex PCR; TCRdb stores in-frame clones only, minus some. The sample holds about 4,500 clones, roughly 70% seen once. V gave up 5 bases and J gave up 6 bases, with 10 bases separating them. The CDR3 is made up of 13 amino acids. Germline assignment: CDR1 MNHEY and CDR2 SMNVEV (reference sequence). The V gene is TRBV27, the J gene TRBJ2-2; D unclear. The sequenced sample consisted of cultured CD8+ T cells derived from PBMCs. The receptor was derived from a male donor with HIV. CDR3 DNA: TGTGCCAGCAGTAGGCAGGACCCCGGGGAGCTGTTTTTT. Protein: CASSRQDPGELFF.